This TCR beta chain was recorded in a study of response to subunit inactivated influenza vaccine. Findings and caveats of the study: The authors put forward the suggestion that each seasonal influenza vaccination may bring in only a limited number of new T cells.

This clonotype has a count of ten or more. Its antigen is unknown. MiXCR, applied by TCRdb to the RT-PCR reads, yields one record per CDR3 protein. The sample yields more than 200,000 distinct CDR3 sequences, roughly an eighth seen once. Germline V lookup: CDR1 LGHDT, CDR2 YNNKEL (reference sequence). V was pared by 2 bases and J by 7 bases, with 9 bases between. This CDR3 comprises 14 residues. J is TRBJ1-6 and V is TRBV3-1; D ambiguous. Specimen: non-naive T cells sorted from PBMCs, collected 14 days before vaccination. The TCR comes from a man aged 45 to 65 who received an inactivated influenza vaccine. The DNA of the CDR3 is TGTGCCAGCAGCCAAAGAAGGGTAAATTCACCCCTCCACTTT. This sequence encodes CASSQRRVNSPLHF. Supplemented by reference TRBV3-1 and TRBJ1-6, the full variable domain reads DTAVSQTPKYLVTQMGNDKSIKCEQNLGHDTMYWYKQDSKKFLKIMFSYNNKELIINETVPNRFSPKSPDKAHLNLHINSLELGDSAVYFCASSQRRVNSPLHFGNGTRLTVT.